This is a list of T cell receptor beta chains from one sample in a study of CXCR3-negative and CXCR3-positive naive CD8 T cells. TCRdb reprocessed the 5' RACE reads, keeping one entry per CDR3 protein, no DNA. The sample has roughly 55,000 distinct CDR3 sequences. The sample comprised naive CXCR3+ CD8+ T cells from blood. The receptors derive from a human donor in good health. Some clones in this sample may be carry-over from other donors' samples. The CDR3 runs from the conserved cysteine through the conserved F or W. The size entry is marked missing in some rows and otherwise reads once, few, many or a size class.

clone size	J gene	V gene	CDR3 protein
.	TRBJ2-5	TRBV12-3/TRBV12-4	CASSWGLAGSETQYF
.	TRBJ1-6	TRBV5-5	CASSLASGGSSPLHF
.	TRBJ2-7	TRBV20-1	CSGLGGAHLEQYF
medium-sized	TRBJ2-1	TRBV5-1	CASSFYNEQFF
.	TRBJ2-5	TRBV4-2	CASSPETRSQETQYF
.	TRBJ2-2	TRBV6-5	CASSKTPGQGSTGELFF
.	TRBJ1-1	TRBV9	CASSAPGRGHTEAFF
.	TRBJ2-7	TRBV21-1	CASSKGEGDYEQYF
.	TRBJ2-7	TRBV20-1	CSARECRTGGAYPRCEQYF
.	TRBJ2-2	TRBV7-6	CASRETGSNTGELFF
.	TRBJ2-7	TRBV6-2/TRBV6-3	CASRPRGAGNYEQYF
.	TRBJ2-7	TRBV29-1	CSVRDGSYEQYF
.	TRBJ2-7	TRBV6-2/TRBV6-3	CASSYSRGASLLEQYF
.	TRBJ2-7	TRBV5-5	CASSPGTTTEQYF
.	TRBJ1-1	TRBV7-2	CASSPGRVTEAFF
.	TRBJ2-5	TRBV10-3	CAIMREAQETQYF
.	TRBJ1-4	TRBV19	CASSEYNVGEKLFF
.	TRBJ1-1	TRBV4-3	CASSQGVSLSTEAFF
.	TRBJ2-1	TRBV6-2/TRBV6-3	CASSSSGVYNEQFF
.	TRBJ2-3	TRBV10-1	CASSDLGGTDTQYF
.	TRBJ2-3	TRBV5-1	CASCEGTTSLDTQYF
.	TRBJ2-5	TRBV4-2	CASSQASGGVGETQYF
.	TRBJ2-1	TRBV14	CASSQDSGDHPLSQYNEQFF
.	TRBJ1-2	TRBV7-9	CASSLAAGGDNYGYTF
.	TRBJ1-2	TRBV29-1	CSVVFQGRDYGYTF
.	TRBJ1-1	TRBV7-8	CASSLGGDGPTEAFF
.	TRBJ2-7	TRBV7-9	CASVLGSEQYF
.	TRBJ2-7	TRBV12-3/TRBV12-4	CASSFDYEQYF
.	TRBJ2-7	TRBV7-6	CASSPPAADQNEQYF
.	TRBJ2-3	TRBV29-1	CSVGGGVTDTQYF
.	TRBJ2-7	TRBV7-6	CASSTRAGPYEQYF